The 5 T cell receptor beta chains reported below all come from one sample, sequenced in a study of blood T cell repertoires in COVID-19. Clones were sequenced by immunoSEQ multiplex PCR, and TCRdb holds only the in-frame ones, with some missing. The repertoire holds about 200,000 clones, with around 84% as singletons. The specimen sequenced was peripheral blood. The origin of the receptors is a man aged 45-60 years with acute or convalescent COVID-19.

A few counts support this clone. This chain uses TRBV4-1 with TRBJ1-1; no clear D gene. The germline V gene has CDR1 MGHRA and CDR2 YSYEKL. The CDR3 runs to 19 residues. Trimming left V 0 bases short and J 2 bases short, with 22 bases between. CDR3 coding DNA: TGCGCCAGCAGCCAAGAGGCGGGGAAAGTACGGACCCAAAACACTGAAGCTTTCTTT. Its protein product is CASSQEAGKVRTQNTEAFF.

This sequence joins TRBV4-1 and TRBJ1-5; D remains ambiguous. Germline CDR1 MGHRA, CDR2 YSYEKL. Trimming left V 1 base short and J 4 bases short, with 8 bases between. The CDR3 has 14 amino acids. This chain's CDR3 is CASSQGHGNQPQHF. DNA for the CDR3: TGCGCCAGCAGCCAAGGGCACGGGAATCAGCCCCAGCATTTT.

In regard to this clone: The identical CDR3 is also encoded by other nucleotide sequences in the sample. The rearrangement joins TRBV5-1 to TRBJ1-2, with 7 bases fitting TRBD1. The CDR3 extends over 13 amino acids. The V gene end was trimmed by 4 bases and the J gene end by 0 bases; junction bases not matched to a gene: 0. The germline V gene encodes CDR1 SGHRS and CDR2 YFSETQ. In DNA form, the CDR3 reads TGCGCCAGCAGCGACAGGGCTAACTATGGCTACACCTTC. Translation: CASSDRANYGYTF.

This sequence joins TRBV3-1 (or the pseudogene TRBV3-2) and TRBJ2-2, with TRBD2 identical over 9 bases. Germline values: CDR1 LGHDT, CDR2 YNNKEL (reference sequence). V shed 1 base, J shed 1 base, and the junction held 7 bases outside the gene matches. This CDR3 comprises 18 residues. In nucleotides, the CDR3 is TGTGCCAGCAGCCAAGCCCTCGGGACTAGCAGGAACACCGGGGAGCTGTTTTTT. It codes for CASSQALGTSRNTGELFF.

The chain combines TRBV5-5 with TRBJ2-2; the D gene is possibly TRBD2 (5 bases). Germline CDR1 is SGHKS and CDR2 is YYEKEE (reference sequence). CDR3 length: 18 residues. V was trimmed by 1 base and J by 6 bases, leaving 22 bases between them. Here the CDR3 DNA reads TGTGCCAGCAGCTTGAGGTTCGGTGGAGGACCAAACCCCGGGGAGCTGTTTTTT. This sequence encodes CASSLRFGGGPNPGELFF. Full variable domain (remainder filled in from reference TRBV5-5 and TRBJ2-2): DAGVTQSPTHLIKTRGQQVTLRCSPISGHKSVSWYQQVLGQGPQFIFQYYEKEERGRGNFPDRFSARQFPNYSSELNVNALLLGDSALYLCASSLRFGGGPNPGELFFGEGSRLTVL.